This TCR beta chain was profiled in a study of T-cell memory formation after mild COVID-19. Study context: TCR clusters showed largely donor specificity.

TCRalpha and TCRbeta libraries used 5'RACE with constant-segment primers and UMIs. TCRdb itself ran the 5' RACE reads through MiXCR, one entry per CDR3 protein. In the table there are around 300,000 distinct CDR3 sequences, roughly 13% of which are singletons. Germline V gene sequence: CDR1 MGHRA, CDR2 YSYEKL. Trimming cost V 1 base and J 7 bases, with 20 bases left between them. The CDR3 loop spans 17 amino acids. The sequence derives from a man between 18 and 29 years old who had mild COVID-19 (a few samples of this study predate the infection). Cell type and time point are not known. This chain uses TRBV4-1 with TRBJ1-5, with a weak D call TRBD1 (5 bases). Sequences were obtained from PBMCs or a T cell subset sorted from them (not recorded which). The CDR3 bases are TGCGCCAGCAGCCAAGGCTTAACCGGGACGCTCAACCAGCCCCAGCATTTT. Protein: CASSQGLTGTLNQPQHF.